This T cell receptor beta chain was identified during a study of CD8 T cells in Susac syndrome. Study-level points and caveats: Expansion of clones was not seen in the CD4+ T cell repertoires of Susac syndrome. In its TCR sequencing and HLA analysis, the study acknowledged that the number of individuals was relatively small.

In blood CD8+ and CD4+ T cells, TCR beta underwent sequencing. Reverse transcription of about 0.45 to 1 ug RNA was performed with random hexamers. Amplification of TCR beta CDR3 used immunoSEQ multiplex PCR across 54 Vbeta and 13 Jbeta. TCRdb itself ran the immunoSEQ multiplex PCR reads through MiXCR, one entry per CDR3 protein. This sample has some 170,000 distinct CDR3 sequences; just under 95% occur once, and the top ten carry 0.095% to 0.1%. The CDR3 consists of 17 residues. J was trimmed by 3 bases and V by 0 bases; bases with no gene match: 9. Per germline, CDR1 DFQATT and CDR2 SNEGSKA (reference sequence). Notes on this clonotype: The antigen remains undetermined.

Sequencing was carried out using CD4+ T cells from PBMCs. The chain combines TRBV20-1 with TRBJ2-5; 11 nucleotides agree with TRBD2. The receptor's source is a human donor with Susac syndrome. The CDR3 protein is CSARDPRLAGTKETQYF. CDR3 in DNA: TGCAGTGCTAGAGATCCCAGACTAGCGGGGACGAAAGAGACCCAGTACTTC.